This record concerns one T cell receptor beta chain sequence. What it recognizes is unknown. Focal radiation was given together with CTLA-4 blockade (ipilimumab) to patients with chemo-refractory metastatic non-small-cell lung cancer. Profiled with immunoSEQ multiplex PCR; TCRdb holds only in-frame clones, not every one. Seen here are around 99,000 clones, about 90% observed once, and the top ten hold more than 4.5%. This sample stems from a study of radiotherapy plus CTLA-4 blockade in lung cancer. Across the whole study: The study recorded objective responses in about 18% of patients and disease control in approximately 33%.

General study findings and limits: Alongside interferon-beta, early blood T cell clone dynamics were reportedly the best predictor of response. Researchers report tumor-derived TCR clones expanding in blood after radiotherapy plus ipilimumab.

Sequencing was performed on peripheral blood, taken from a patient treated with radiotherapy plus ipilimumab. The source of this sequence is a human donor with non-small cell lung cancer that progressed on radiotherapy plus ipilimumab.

The CDR3 DNA follows: TGCGCCAGCAGCTTGGGACAGGGGGCTGTCGGCTACACCTTC. Translated: CASSLGQGAVGYTF. The rearrangement joins TRBV5-1 to TRBJ1-2, with 10 nucleotides matching TRBD1. V shed 0 bases, J shed 8 bases, and the junction held 4 bases outside the gene matches. Germline V lookup: CDR1 SGHRS, CDR2 YFSETQ. The CDR3 is 14 residues long.